This TCR beta chain was sequenced in a study of blood T cell repertoires in COVID-19. Study-level background: T cells, B-cell-depleted T cells, or PBMCs supplied cDNA or gDNA.

The CDR3 sequence is 16 residues long. Germline CDR1 GTSNPN, CDR2 SVGIG (reference sequence). V shed 2 bases and J 4 bases; nucleotides not matched to a gene: 10. Data came from immunoSEQ multiplex PCR; TCRdb stores just in-frame clones and leaves some out. Seen here are some 200,000 clones, about 88% observed once, and the top ten hold over 1.5%. The source material was peripheral blood. The V and J genes are TRBV30 and TRBJ2-3; 9 bases map to TRBD2. The receptor was isolated from a man between 65 and 85 years old with acute or convalescent COVID-19. The CDR3 bases are TGTGCCTGGAGTTTTAATGGCGGGAGGGCCTCAGATACGCAGTATTTT. Protein product: CAWSFNGGRASDTQYF.